The clone carrying this T cell receptor beta chain occurred a few times. The CDR3 covers 17 residues. V shed 6 bases, J shed 9 bases, and the junction held 16 bases outside the gene matches. Germline CDR1 MGHRA, CDR2 YSYEKL. The sample originates from a study of human T cells and chemical hapten exposure. Original processing methods: Per-sample TCR counts ranged from 23,224 to 690,600, median around 88,000. TCRdb processed the RACE reads anew with MiXCR; each CDR3 protein has one entry. These V and J calls originate from TCRdb's pipeline instead of the authors' own analysis. The sample lists 70,000 or so distinct CDR3 sequences, 11% occurring once. Time point meaning: patch test 3, about 24 weeks after DPC sensitization. Treatment indicated: therapeutic diphenylcyclopropenone sensitization with weekly scalp DPC.

This chain connects TRBV4-1 to TRBJ1-6; 8 nucleotides line up with TRBD1. The sequence was obtained from a woman in her forties or fifties with alopecia areata. Some clones in this sample may be carry-over from other donors' samples. The specimen comprised whole blood, sampled in connection with sensitization to the hapten diphenylcyclopropenone (DPC). The DNA of the CDR3 is TGCGCCAGCAGTGCTATACAGGGATACAGGGGGGTTTCACCCCTCCACTTT. Amino acid sequence: CASSAIQGYRGVSPLHF.